The 17 T cell receptor beta chains in this list originate from one sample, sequenced in a study of T-cell reconstitution after alpha-beta-depleted transplantation in children. Construction of the TCRbeta library involved unique molecular identifiers. In TCRdb, the PCR reads were re-called with MiXCR into one record per CDR3 protein. Among about 400,000 distinct CDR3 sequences listed, about a fifth were seen once. This specimen consisted of PBMCs from the stem cell graft donor, obtained from the stem cell graft. These receptors were obtained from a human donor who donated a stem cell graft to a child with acute myeloid leukemia.

This clonotype has a count of ten or more. V and J are TRBV6-5 and TRBJ1-3, with a weak D call TRBD1 (5 bases). The V gene lost 4 bases and the J gene lost 2 bases, with 9 bases spanning the gap. Germline-derived CDR1 and CDR2 are MNHEY and SVGAGI. The length of the CDR3 is 14 residues. In DNA, the CDR3 is TGTGCCAGCAGTTTTCAGGGTGCTGGAAACACCATATATTTT. Protein product: CASSFQGAGNTIYF.

V usage is TRBV20-1 and J usage is TRBJ2-1; tentatively, D is TRBD2 (5 bases). The germline gives CDR1 DFQATT, CDR2 SNEGSKA (reference sequence). The CDR3 has 16 residues. V gave up 0 bases and J gave up 4 bases, with 16 bases separating them. The CDR3 DNA sequence: TGCAGTGCTAGAGATCCCTCACTAGGCCCGTACAATGAGCAGTTCTTC. Translated, it gives CSARDPSLGPYNEQFF.

This clonotype occurred many times. The gene calls are TRBV12-3 or TRBV12-4 and TRBJ2-1; TRBD1 might be the D (6 bases). This CDR3 spans 15 amino acids. V lost 6 bases and J 2 bases, leaving 14 bases between the germline ends. The CDR3 sequence: CASSHTGSAYNEQFF. The CDR3, as DNA: TGTGCCAGCAGCCATACAGGGTCCGCCTACAATGAGCAGTTCTTC.

This clonotype was seen ten or more times. The J gene is TRBJ1-2, the V gene TRBV29-1, with D hard to call. The V gene lost 1 base and the J gene lost 4 bases, with 4 bases spanning the gap. Looked up from germline, CDR1 is SQVTM and CDR2 is ANQGSEA. This CDR3 has 11 amino acids. In nucleotides, the CDR3 is TGCAGCGTTGAAGTAGGCTATGGCTACACCTTC. Translating it yields CSVEVGYGYTF.

The chain carries TRBV20-1 and TRBJ2-3; TRBD2 matches at 11 bases. CDR3 length: 15 residues. Germline lookup yields CDR1 DFQATT and CDR2 SNEGSKA (reference sequence). V lost 6 bases, J lost 1 base, and 6 bases stayed unmatched. CDR3 residues: CSATVAGGGTDTQYF. The DNA for the CDR3 is TGCAGTGCAACAGTAGCGGGAGGGGGCACAGATACGCAGTATTTT.

The rearrangement uses TRBV20-1 and TRBJ2-7; 11 bases align to TRBD1. V gave up 2 bases and J gave up 2 bases; unmatched junction bases: 5. The germline V gene has CDR1 DFQATT and CDR2 SNEGSKA (reference sequence). This CDR3 is 15 amino acids long. CDR3 nucleotides: TGCAGTGCTAGATATAAGGGACAGGGGGCCTACGAGCAGTACTTC. It specifies CSARYKGQGAYEQYF.

This clonotype came up a few times. The rearrangement links TRBV7-9 to TRBJ2-1; possible D gene TRBD1, 6 bases. Germline assignment: CDR1 SEHNR and CDR2 FQNEAQ (reference sequence). Trimming pared 5 bases from V and 15 bases from J, leaving 23 bases between. The CDR3 spans 14 residues. CDR3 in amino acids: CASSLRPVQGSMFF. CDR3 coding DNA: TGTGCCAGCAGCCTACGGCCAGTACAGGGATCTATGTTCTTC.

The chain links TRBV24-1 to TRBJ2-1; D assignment may be TRBD1 or TRBD2 (6 bases each). This CDR3 comprises 17 residues. With 6 bases removed from V and 1 base from J, the gap between germline ends came to 18 bases. From germline, CDR1 is KGHDR and CDR2 SFDVKD. CDR3: CATSSEWGAKSYNEQFF. The CDR3 region has the DNA TGTGCCACCAGTTCAGAGTGGGGGGCAAAGTCCTACAATGAGCAGTTCTTC.

This clonotype showed up many times. The V call is TRBV29-1, the J call TRBJ2-1; unclear D gene. The CDR3 length is 12 residues. CDR1 and CDR2 (germline): SQVTM, ANQGSEA. Trimming stripped 5 bases from V and 4 bases from J, with 9 bases between. CDR3 bases: TGCAGCGTTCGCGTCGCATACAATGAGCAGTTCTTC. This encodes CSVRVAYNEQFF.

This clonotype has just a few counts. This rearrangement joins TRBV7-9 to TRBJ1-1; tentative D call: TRBD1 (5 bases). The CDR3 runs to 15 residues. Germline V gene sequence: CDR1 SEHNR, CDR2 FQNEAQ (reference sequence). Trimming pared 7 bases from V and 4 bases from J, leaving 19 bases between. In nucleotides, the CDR3 is TGTGCCAGCACCGCCTCGGTGTGGGGGAGCACTGAAGCTTTCTTT. It encodes CASTASVWGSTEAFF.

The sample holds a few counts of this clonotype. The chain combines TRBV3-1 with TRBJ1-1, with D uncertain. Per germline, CDR1 LGHDT and CDR2 YNNKEL (reference sequence). The CDR3 contains 15 residues. V was cut by 1 base and J by 0 bases, with 9 bases left in between. The chain's CDR3 is CASSQGRSMNTEAFF. In nucleotides, the CDR3 is TGTGCCAGCAGCCAAGGGAGAAGCATGAACACTGAAGCTTTCTTT.

In its sample, this clonotype was seen a few times. This chain links TRBV20-1 with TRBJ2-7; TRBD2 matches 10 bases. This CDR3 contains 14 residues. Germline CDR1 DFQATT, CDR2 SNEGSKA (reference sequence). J lost 0 bases, V lost 4 bases, and 3 bases had no gene match. The CDR3 loop reads CSATASGSSYEQYF. CDR3 in DNA: TGCAGTGCTACCGCTAGCGGGAGCTCCTACGAGCAGTACTTC.

In this sample, this clonotype turned up many times. The gene calls are TRBV10-3 and TRBJ2-1, with 8 bases fitting TRBD2. Trimming at V came to 4 bases and at J to 8 bases, leaving 7 bases not matched to a gene. This CDR3 spans 14 amino acids. Germline CDR1 ENHRY, CDR2 SYGVKD. The CDR3 nucleotides are TGTGCCATCAGTGCCGGGACTAGTGGCGATGAGCAGTTCTTC. It codes for CAISAGTSGDEQFF.

There are a few counts of this clonotype. The chain combines TRBV10-3 with TRBJ1-2, with TRBD1 as a possible D gene (5 bases). The CDR3 totals 15 residues. In germline, CDR1 is ENHRY, CDR2 SYGVKD. Trimming shortened V by 4 bases and J by 3 bases, and 15 bases separated the two germline ends. This CDR3 reads CAISAGTDSYYGYTF. CDR3 DNA sequence: TGTGCCATCAGTGCGGGGACGGATAGCTACTATGGCTACACCTTC.

The chain uses TRBV12-3 or TRBV12-4 and TRBJ2-7; possible D gene TRBD2, 5 bases. V gave up 5 bases and J gave up 6 bases, with 20 bases separating them. CDR3 length equals 15 residues. In DNA form, the CDR3 reads TGTGCCAGCAGTGCCCTCCGAGCGGTCGGTCCCGAGCAGTACTTC. This codes for CASSALRAVGPEQYF.

This clonotype was detected ten times or more. The J gene is TRBJ1-5, the V gene TRBV5-6, with unresolved D. Germline V lookup: CDR1 SGHDT, CDR2 YYEEEE. The CDR3 length is 16 residues. V lost 4 bases and J 2 bases, leaving 16 bases between the germline ends. The CDR3 here is CASSHGMGDGNQPQHF. The CDR3 coding sequence is TGTGCCAGCAGCCATGGAATGGGTGACGGCAATCAGCCCCAGCATTTT.

This chain connects TRBV11-2 to TRBJ2-1; D remains unclear. The V gene's germline CDR1 is SGHAT and CDR2 FQNNGV. V dropped 0 bases and J dropped 3 bases, with 6 bases sitting between them. The CDR3 totals 14 residues. The CDR3 reads CASSLDPLYNEQFF. The CDR3 coding sequence is TGTGCCAGCAGCTTAGATCCCCTCTACAATGAGCAGTTCTTC.